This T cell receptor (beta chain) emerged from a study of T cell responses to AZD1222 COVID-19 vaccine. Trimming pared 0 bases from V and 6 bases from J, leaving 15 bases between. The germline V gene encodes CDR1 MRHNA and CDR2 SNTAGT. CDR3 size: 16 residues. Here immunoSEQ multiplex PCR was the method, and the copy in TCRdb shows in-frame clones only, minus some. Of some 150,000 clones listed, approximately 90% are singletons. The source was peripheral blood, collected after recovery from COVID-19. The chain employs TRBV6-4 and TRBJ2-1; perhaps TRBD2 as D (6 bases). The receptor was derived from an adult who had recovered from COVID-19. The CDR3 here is CASSDSFGGVGNEQFF. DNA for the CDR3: TGTGCCAGCAGTGACTCGTTCGGAGGGGTGGGCAATGAGCAGTTCTTC.